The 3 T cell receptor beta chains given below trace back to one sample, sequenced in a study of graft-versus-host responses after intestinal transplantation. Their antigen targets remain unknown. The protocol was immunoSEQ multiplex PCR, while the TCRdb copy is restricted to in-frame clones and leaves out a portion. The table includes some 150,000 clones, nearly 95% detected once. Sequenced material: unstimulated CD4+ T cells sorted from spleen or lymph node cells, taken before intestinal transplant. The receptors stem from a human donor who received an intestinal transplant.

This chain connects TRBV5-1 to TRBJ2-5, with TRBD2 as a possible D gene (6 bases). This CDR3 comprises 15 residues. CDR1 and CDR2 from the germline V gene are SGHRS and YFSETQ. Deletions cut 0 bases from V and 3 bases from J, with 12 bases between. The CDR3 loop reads CASSLELGGEETQYF. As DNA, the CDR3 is TGCGCCAGCAGCTTGGAATTGGGGGGAGAAGAGACCCAGTACTTC.

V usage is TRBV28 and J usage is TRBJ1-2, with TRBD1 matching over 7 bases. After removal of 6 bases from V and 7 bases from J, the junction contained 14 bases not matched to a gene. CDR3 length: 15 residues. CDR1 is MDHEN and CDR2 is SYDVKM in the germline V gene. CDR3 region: CASSPPDRAGSGYTF. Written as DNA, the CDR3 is TGTGCCAGCAGCCCGCCCGACAGGGCCGGGAGTGGCTACACCTTC.

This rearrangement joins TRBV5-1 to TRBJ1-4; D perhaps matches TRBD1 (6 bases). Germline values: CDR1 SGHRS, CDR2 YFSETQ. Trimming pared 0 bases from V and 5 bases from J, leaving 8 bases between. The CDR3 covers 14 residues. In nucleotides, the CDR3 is TGCGCCAGCAGCTTGGGACAGGCCAATGAAAAACTGTTTTTT. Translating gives CASSLGQANEKLFF.